The 27 T cell receptor beta chains presented below share a single source sample, sequenced in a study of CD8+CD57+ T cells in acquired aplastic anemia. Patients who underwent sequencing had shown CD8+CD57+ cell expansion by flow cytometry. For CDR3 and TCR beta VDJ profiling, genomic DNA was the template used. TCRdb reanalysed the reads using MiXCR and keeps one entry per CDR3 protein. Counted here are a few hundred thousand distinct CDR3 sequences, 70% to 85% occurring once; the ten biggest clones make up 40% to 55%. The sequenced material came from sorted CD4+, CD8+, or CD8+CD57+ T cells (not recorded which) from PBMCs. All receptors derive from a human donor with aplastic anemia.

The V and J genes are TRBV15 and TRBJ1-2; D call uncertain. The CDR3 length is 14 residues. Trimming removed 0 bases at V and 5 bases at J, with 10 bases between. CDR1 and CDR2 from the germline V gene are LNHNV and YYDKDF (reference sequence). CDR3 sequence: CATSRDQRGYGYTF. The CDR3 nucleotides are TGTGCCACCAGCAGAGATCAGCGAGGTTATGGCTACACCTTC.

The rearrangement uses TRBV7-9 and TRBJ1-6; 8 bases align to TRBD1. J was trimmed by 13 bases and V by 4 bases; bases with no gene match: 9. Germline V gene data show CDR1 as SEHNR and CDR2 as FQNEAQ (reference sequence). This CDR3 has 14 residues. The chain's CDR3 is CASSSVRGHLPLHF. The CDR3 DNA follows: TGTGCCAGCAGCTCGGTCAGGGGGCATCTGCCCCTCCACTTT. Full variable domain (remainder filled in from reference TRBV7-9 and TRBJ1-6): DTGVSQNPRHKITKRGQNVTFRCDPISEHNRLYWYRQTLGQGPEFLTYFQNEAQLEKSRLLSDRFSAERPKGSFSTLEIQRTEQGDSAMYLCASSSVRGHLPLHFGNGTRLTVT.

In DNA, the CDR3 is TGTGCCAGCGGAGGAGCTGGTGAGCAGTTCTTC. Translation gives CASGGAGEQFF. The rearrangement joins TRBV9 to TRBJ2-1; possible D gene TRBD2, 5 bases. The V end was cut by 7 bases, the J end by 9 bases, with 11 bases between. The CDR3 is 11 residues long. The germline CDR1 and CDR2 sequences are SGDLS and YYNGEE.

This clonotype has only one observation. The chain links TRBV15 to TRBJ2-5, with 9 bases aligning to TRBD1. The CDR3 has 14 amino acids. V lost 10 bases to trimming and J lost 3 bases; unmatched junction nucleotides: 9. The germline gives CDR1 LNHNV, CDR2 YYDKDF (reference sequence). The CDR3: CASDRGIEEETQYF. The CDR3 DNA reads as TGTGCCAGTGACAGGGGGATTGAGGAAGAGACCCAGTACTTC.

The chain employs TRBV7-2 and TRBJ2-3; D ambiguous. Deletions cut 1 base from V and 6 bases from J, with 8 bases between. Germline-derived CDR1 and CDR2 are SGHTA and FQGNSA. The CDR3 covers 13 residues. The CDR3 nucleotides read TGTGCCAGCAGCTTAGGCCCTGTTGATACGCAGTATTTT. Translated: CASSLGPVDTQYF.

The chain uses TRBV11-3 and TRBJ2-7; TRBD1 aligns across 7 bases. The CDR3 totals 16 residues. Germline V gene sequence: CDR1 SGHNT, CDR2 YENEEA. The CDR3 spells CASSLDGTEVAYEQYV. As DNA, the CDR3 is TGTGCCAGCAGTTTAGATGGGACAGAAGTCGCCTACGAGCAGTACGTC.

The chain carries TRBV7-2 and TRBJ1-2, with a possible D match to TRBD1 (5 bases). Trimming left V 6 bases short and J 4 bases short, with 12 bases between. Germline CDR1 SGHTA, CDR2 FQGNSA. The CDR3 has 13 amino acids. CDR3 sequence reads: CASSGDRSYGYTF. The CDR3 DNA is TGTGCCAGCAGTGGTGACAGATCCTATGGCTACACCTTC. Supplemented by reference TRBV7-2 and TRBJ1-2, the full variable domain reads GAGVSQSPSNKVTEKGKDVELRCDPISGHTALYWYRQSLGQGLEFLIYFQGNSAPDKSGLPSDRFSAERTGGSVSTLTIQRTQQEDSAVYLCASSGDRSYGYTFGSGTRLTVV.

As regards this clonotype: The final CDR3 position lacks the conserved phenylalanine or tryptophan, pointing to a likely read error. V gene TRBV7-8 combines with J gene TRBJ2-3; D remains ambiguous. The CDR3 length is 13 residues. Germline-derived CDR1 and CDR2 are SGHVS and FQNEAQ. V lost 6 bases and J 12 bases, leaving 19 bases between the germline ends. This chain's CDR3 is CASRDGPTETQYS. The CDR3 DNA follows: TGTGCCAGCAGGGATGGTCCAACCGAGACACAGTATTCC.

The count of this clonotype is one. This chain uses TRBV6-5 with TRBJ2-3; D unclear. The germline gives CDR1 MNHEY, CDR2 SVGAGI. This CDR3 is 14 amino acids long. The V gene lost 6 bases and the J gene lost 3 bases, with 13 bases spanning the gap. CDR3 in amino acids: CASSFPKGTDTQYF. The CDR3 DNA follows: TGTGCCAGCAGCTTCCCGAAAGGAACAGATACGCAGTATTTT.

V usage is TRBV7-3 and J usage is TRBJ2-7; tentative D call: TRBD2 (6 bases). Trimming cost V 3 bases and J 1 base, with 22 bases left between them. Looked up from germline, CDR1 is SGHTA and CDR2 is FQGTGA. This CDR3 region has 18 residues. CDR3 nucleotides: TGTGCCAGCAGCTTTACGCCAGGCGGGAACGCCCTTTCCTACGAGCAGTACGTC. It yields the protein CASSFTPGGNALSYEQYV.

The chain carries TRBV19 and TRBJ1-1, with 7 bases fitting TRBD1. V shed 7 bases and J 2 bases; nucleotides not matched to a gene: 7. This CDR3 has 14 residues. Germline CDR1 LNHDA, CDR2 SQIVND (reference sequence). The CDR3 region has the DNA TGTGCCAGTATGTCAACAGGGGTAAACACTGAAGCTTTCTTT. Its translation is CASMSTGVNTEAFF.

A note on this clonotype: One junction end does not reproduce the germline sequence, and a read error may be involved. This chain uses TRBV7-6 with TRBJ2-5, with D perhaps TRBD2 (5 bases). The CDR3 consists of 14 residues. CDR1 is SGHVS and CDR2 is FNYEAQ in the germline V gene. Here the CDR3 reads CASSLAPGKKDPQF. In DNA form, the CDR3 reads TGTGCCAGCAGCTTAGCCCCCGGGAAAAAAGACCCCCAGTTC.

The chain recombines TRBV9 with TRBJ1-6; 7 bases align to TRBD1. The CDR3 consists of 15 residues. Germline-derived CDR1 and CDR2 are SGDLS and YYNGEE. Trimming cost V 3 bases and J 17 bases; bases outside gene matches: 17. The CDR3 spells CASSGGGRQGGNIHF. The CDR3 region has the DNA TGTGCCAGCAGCGGGGGGGGCCGACAGGGAGGAAACATCCACTTT.

About this clonotype: In this CDR3 the conserved last residue, phenylalanine or tryptophan, is missing, so a read error is likely. The DNA is left out, because the CDR3 cannot be placed on it with certainty; the CDR3 is given as TCRdb lists it. This chain connects TRBV7-8 to TRBJ1-2; the table calls TRBD1, which could not be checked here. The germline gives CDR1 SGHVS, CDR2 FQNEAQ. The length of the CDR3 is 16 amino acids, counting both ends. CDR3 protein: CASSLAGGADAQYYGS.

The chain recombines TRBV7-8 with TRBJ2-6; D tentatively reads TRBD1 or TRBD2 (5 bases each). Germline CDR1 SGHVS, CDR2 FQNEAQ. V lost 0 bases, J lost 15 bases, and 21 bases lay in between. CDR3 length: 16 residues. The CDR3 sequence is CASSLAGSPGAQDLTF. The DNA of the CDR3 is TGTGCCAGCAGCTTAGCGGGTAGCCCCGGGGCGCAGGACCTGACTTTC.

As regards this clonotype: An end of the junction does not agree with germline; a read error may underlie this. The rearrangement links TRBV7-9 to TRBJ1-1, with D perhaps TRBD1 (5 bases). In germline, CDR1 is SEHNR, CDR2 FQNEAQ (reference sequence). This CDR3 region has 14 residues. Here the CDR3 reads CASSLGAQDTEAGF. The CDR3 nucleotides are TGTGCCAGCAGCTTAGGAGCGCAGGACACTGAAGCTGGATTT.

As concerns this clonotype: The limits of the CDR3 on the DNA are not certain, so only TCRdb's listed CDR3 is given. The chain links TRBV19 to TRBJ2-3; the table calls TRBD1, which could not be checked here. With termini counted, the CDR3 has 15 amino acids. Germline V gives CDR1 LNHDA, CDR2 SQIVND (reference sequence). The CDR3 spells CASSIWGRGIDEQFF.

Details on this clonotype: An end of the junction differs from the germline gene, which may be a read error. This chain uses TRBV19 with TRBJ2-3; 8 bases align to TRBD2. In germline, CDR1 is LNHDA, CDR2 SQIVND (reference sequence). There are 14 residues in the CDR3. CDR3 amino acids: CASSITSGPAEQFF. Here the CDR3 DNA reads TGTGCCAGTAGTATCACTAGCGGTCCTGCTGAGCAGTTTTTT.

Worth noting for this clonotype: Its ends do not fully match the called genes, so a read error is possible. The chain joins TRBV7-7 to TRBJ2-6; D is possibly TRBD1 (5 bases). CDR1 and CDR2 from the germline V gene are SSHAT and FNYEAQ (reference sequence). This CDR3 spans 16 amino acids. CDR3 DNA sequence: TGTGCCAGCAGCTTAGCGGGTGGGAATGGGGCCAACGACCTGACTTTC. Translating it yields CASSLAGGNGANDLTF.

Of note for this clonotype: No conserved phenylalanine or tryptophan ends this CDR3, so it is likely a read error. The limits of the CDR3 on the DNA are not certain, so only TCRdb's listed CDR3 is given. This chain uses TRBV7-8 with TRBJ2-3; the table's D gene call, TRBD2, was not cross checked with the DNA. CDR1 SGHVS and CDR2 FQNEAQ come from the germline V gene. The CDR3 is 12 amino acids in total, end residues counted. This chain's CDR3 is CASSVGGGPQNL.

This clonotype was seen just once. The rearrangement links TRBV7-9 to TRBJ2-3; D is possibly TRBD2 (5 bases). Germline values: CDR1 SEHNR, CDR2 FQNEAQ (reference sequence). The CDR3 is 15 amino acids. Trimming removed 5 bases from V and 12 bases from J, with 24 bases in between. The CDR3 is CASSVVPGEPDFQYF. CDR3 in DNA: TGTGCCAGCAGCGTAGTACCCGGGGAGCCAGATTTTCAGTATTTT.

The rearrangement uses TRBV7-2 and TRBJ1-2; D gene uncertain. The length of the CDR3 is 14 residues. V dropped 4 bases and J dropped 0 bases, with 9 bases sitting between them. Germline V CDR1 and CDR2: SGHTA, FQGNSA. This CDR3 reads CASSSEASNYGYTF. The CDR3 DNA follows: TGTGCCAGCAGCTCGGAAGCCTCTAACTATGGCTACACCTTC.

The genes are TRBV7-9 and TRBJ2-7, with D perhaps TRBD1 (6 bases). The CDR3 totals 13 residues. Trimming cost V 4 bases and J 5 bases, with 12 bases left between them. Germline V gives CDR1 SEHNR, CDR2 FQNEAQ (reference sequence). The CDR3 coding sequence is TGTGCCAGCAGCTCGACAGGAGCAAACGAGCAGTACTTC. Protein product: CASSSTGANEQYF.

As concerns this clonotype: An end of the junction differs from the germline gene, which may be a read error. V usage is TRBV15 and J usage is TRBJ2-5; D remains ambiguous. Germline V CDR1 and CDR2: LNHNV, YYDKDF (reference sequence). This CDR3 comprises 14 residues. In nucleotides, the CDR3 is TGTGCCACCAGCAGGAGCAGCGTGCAAGAGACCCACTGCTTC. Translated: CATSRSSVQETHCF.

Many counts were recorded for this clonotype. V usage is TRBV5-5 and J usage is TRBJ2-3, with D possibly TRBD1 on 6 matching bases. The CDR3 totals 16 residues. From germline, CDR1 is SGHKS and CDR2 YYEKEE (reference sequence). V was trimmed by 3 bases and J by 0 bases, leaving 14 bases between them. This CDR3 reads CASSYGRTASTDTQYF. CDR3 DNA sequence: TGTGCCAGCAGCTATGGACGGACAGCTAGCACAGATACGCAGTATTTT.

This clonotype was picked up a small number of times. An end of the junction does not agree with germline; a read error may underlie this. The V and J genes are TRBV7-8 and TRBJ2-3; D not certain. The CDR3 length is 14 residues. CDR1 is SGHVS and CDR2 is FQNEAQ in the germline V gene. CDR3 amino acids: CASSFHPDATALSF. CDR3 bases: TGTGCCAGCAGCTTTCATCCAGACGCCACAGCCCTTTCCTTT. Filled out from reference TRBV7-8 and TRBJ2-3, the complete variable domain reads GAGVSQSPRYKVAKRGQDVALRCDPISGHVSLFWYQQALGQGPEFLTYFQNEAQLDKSGLPSDRFFAERPEGSVSTLKIQRTQQEDSAVYLCASSFHPDATALSFGPGTRLTVL.

Concerning this clonotype: The germline gene is not matched at one end of the junction; a read error may be the cause. J is TRBJ2-1 and V is TRBV15; either TRBD1 or TRBD2 may supply D (6 bases each). There are 18 residues in the CDR3. The V gene's germline CDR1 is LNHNV and CDR2 YYDKDF (reference sequence). This CDR3 reads CASSRGSTRESQYFEQCF. The CDR3 nucleotides are TGTGCCAGCAGCAGGGGCTCCACCCGGGAGTCCCAGTACTTTGAGCAATGCTTC. The full variable domain, in which reference TRBV15 and TRBJ2-1 provide the parts outside the CDR3, is DAMVIQNPRYQVTQFGKPVTLSCSQTLNHNVMYWYQQKSSQAPKLLFHYYDKDFNNEADTPDNFQSRRPNTSFCFLDIRSPGLGDTAMYLCASSRGSTRESQYFEQCFGPGTRLTVL.